Shown below are 32 T cell receptor beta chains from a single sample sequenced in a study of T cells after yellow fever vaccination. Via MiXCR, TCRdb re-called the 5' RACE reads, giving one row per CDR3 protein. In the table there are some 150,000 distinct CDR3 sequences, 11% of which are singletons. This material consisted of CD8+ T cells sorted from PBMCs, taken 15 days after the yellow fever booster vaccination. These receptors were taken from a man between 18 and 29 years old who received the YFV17D yellow fever vaccine.

This clonotype came up a few times. In DNA, the CDR3 is TGTGCCAGCAGCAGGGACCGCGAGCAGTACGTC. Residues: CASSRDREQYV. The chain carries TRBV7-9 and TRBJ2-7, with D perhaps given as TRBD1 or TRBD2 (5 bases each). Per germline, CDR1 SEHNR and CDR2 FQNEAQ (reference sequence). The CDR3 sequence is 11 residues long. The V and J ends lost 5 bases and 6 bases respectively, with 8 bases between them.

This clonotype was counted only a few times. V is TRBV27 and J is TRBJ2-5; TRBD1 matches at 8 bases. The CDR3 covers 14 residues. Germline CDR1 MNHEY, CDR2 SMNVEV (reference sequence). V shed 5 bases, J shed 5 bases, and the junction held 7 bases outside the gene matches. The CDR3 spells CASSRGQGIETQYF. Here the CDR3 DNA reads TGTGCCAGCAGTAGAGGACAGGGTATCGAGACCCAGTACTTC.

This clonotype came up a few times. The chain links TRBV4-1 to TRBJ2-2; no firm D call. The CDR3 has 14 amino acids. Per germline, CDR1 MGHRA and CDR2 YSYEKL. Trimming removed 1 base from V and 4 bases from J, with 7 bases in between. This CDR3 reads CASSQADGTGELFF. CDR3 nucleotide sequence: TGCGCCAGCAGCCAAGCGGACGGCACCGGGGAGCTGTTTTTT.

This clonotype was detected many times. The V gene is TRBV4-3, the J gene TRBJ2-1; tentative D call: TRBD2 (5 bases). The germline CDR1 and CDR2 sequences are LGHNA and YSLEER. The CDR3 totals 15 residues. V lost 0 bases and J lost 5, with 11 bases in between. CDR3 loop: CASSQDLLGHNEQFF. DNA for the CDR3: TGCGCCAGCAGCCAAGATCTACTAGGCCACAATGAGCAGTTCTTC.

This clonotype turned up a few times. The rearrangement links TRBV4-2 to TRBJ2-2; 10 nucleotides line up with TRBD1. With 1 base clipped from V and 7 bases from J, the junction kept 6 bases outside the gene matches. This CDR3 has 16 amino acids. Germline assignment: CDR1 LGHNA and CDR2 YNFKEQ. The CDR3 is CASSQASTGGNGELFF. The DNA of the CDR3 is TGTGCCAGCAGCCAAGCCTCGACAGGGGGCAACGGGGAGCTGTTTTTT.

This clonotype was seen a handful of times. The CDR3 protein is CASSPDGRIETQYF. CDR3 DNA: TGTGCCAGCAGCCCGGACGGGAGGATTGAGACCCAGTACTTC. The chain carries TRBV7-6 and TRBJ2-5; 7 positions agree with TRBD2. Germline CDR1 is SGHVS and CDR2 is FNYEAQ. This CDR3 spans 14 amino acids. V dropped 5 bases and J dropped 5; count of bases not matched to a gene: 8.

This sequence joins TRBV27 and TRBJ1-5, with 7 positions matching TRBD1. The CDR3 covers 14 residues. The V and J ends lost 5 bases and 6 bases, in that order; junction bases with no gene match: 7. The germline V gene encodes CDR1 MNHEY and CDR2 SMNVEV (reference sequence). CDR3 sequence reads: CASSIQGIGQPQHF. The CDR3 DNA reads TGTGCCAGCAGTATACAGGGGATAGGTCAGCCCCAGCATTTT.

This clonotype was counted only a few times. V and J are TRBV7-9 and TRBJ2-5; D ambiguous. The CDR3 has 13 amino acids. The V and J ends lost 4 bases and 0 bases respectively, with 6 bases between them. CDR1 is SEHNR and CDR2 is FQNEAQ in the germline V gene (reference sequence). The CDR3 spells CASSSQYQETQYF. The CDR3 coding sequence is TGTGCCAGCAGCTCACAGTACCAAGAGACCCAGTACTTC. Full variable domain (missing parts from reference TRBV7-9 and TRBJ2-5): DTGVSQNPRHKITKRGQNVTFRCDPISEHNRLYWYRQTLGQGPEFLTYFQNEAQLEKSRLLSDRFSAERPKGSFSTLEIQRTEQGDSAMYLCASSSQYQETQYFGPGTRLLVL.

The V and J genes are TRBV28 and TRBJ1-1, with D hard to call. V was clipped by 3 bases and J by 0 bases, with 14 bases between them. Germline V gives CDR1 MDHEN, CDR2 SYDVKM. This CDR3 has 16 amino acids. The CDR3 DNA reads as TGTGCCAGCAGTTTTCGACGGAACACCATGAACACTGAAGCTTTCTTT. Translated, it gives CASSFRRNTMNTEAFF.

In this sample, this clonotype turned up a few times. The V and J genes are TRBV11-2 and TRBJ2-2; D is ambiguous. CDR1 and CDR2 (germline): SGHAT, FQNNGV. The CDR3 runs to 15 residues. Trimming took off 1 base at V and 6 bases at J, with 12 bases between the two ends. The CDR3 DNA sequence: TGTGCCAGCAGCTTAGCGCAGGCCATATCCGGGGAGCTGTTTTTT. This sequence encodes CASSLAQAISGELFF.

This clonotype was observed a few times. The CDR3 is CASSLPVRGGRSEQFF. In nucleotides, the CDR3 is TGTGCCAGCAGCTTACCTGTACGGGGGGGTCGGTCCGAGCAGTTCTTC. This chain joins TRBV7-9 and TRBJ2-1; TRBD2 agrees at 8 bases. Trimming took 2 bases from V and 10 from J; bases not matched to a gene: 13. The germline CDR1 and CDR2 sequences are SEHNR and FQNEAQ (reference sequence). The CDR3 is 16 amino acids.

In this sample, this clonotype turned up a few times. This chain connects TRBV6-4 to TRBJ2-1; D gene unclear. V dropped 4 bases and J dropped 8 bases, with 15 bases sitting between them. Germline V lookup: CDR1 MRHNA, CDR2 SNTAGT. This CDR3 contains 14 residues. This CDR3 reads CASSVNADSHEQFF. Written as DNA, the CDR3 is TGTGCCAGCAGTGTTAATGCCGATAGCCATGAGCAGTTCTTC.

This sequence joins TRBV7-9 and TRBJ2-1, with a tentative D call TRBD2 (5 bases). The CDR3 runs 16 residues. Per germline, CDR1 SEHNR and CDR2 FQNEAQ (reference sequence). Trimming cost V 1 base and J 7 bases, with 17 bases left between them. CDR3 nucleotides: TGTGCCAGCAGCTTAGTAAGGCTAGCCTCCTTTAATGAGCAGTTCTTC. Translated, it gives CASSLVRLASFNEQFF.

The chain recombines TRBV2 with TRBJ2-7, with D unclear. V was cut by 6 bases and J by 5 bases, with 8 bases left in between. CDR3 length: 11 residues. Germline CDR1 and CDR2: SNHLY and FYNNEI. This CDR3 reads CASSPLNEQYV. Here the CDR3 DNA reads TGTGCCAGCAGCCCCCTCAACGAGCAGTACGTC.

This clonotype was counted at least ten times. Here the CDR3 reads CASSQDRGADEQYF. CDR3 DNA sequence: TGCGCCAGCAGCCAAGATCGGGGGGCAGACGAGCAGTACTTC. The V gene is TRBV4-3, the J gene TRBJ2-7; D is possibly TRBD2 (7 bases). V was clipped by 0 bases and J by 5 bases, with 11 bases between them. The V gene's germline CDR1 is LGHNA and CDR2 YSLEER. The CDR3 runs to 14 residues.

The chain uses TRBV6-5 and TRBJ2-2, with D possibly matching TRBD1 (6 bases). Trimming pared 5 bases from V and 3 bases from J, leaving 16 bases between. CDR1 MNHEY and CDR2 SVGAGI come from the germline V gene. The CDR3 runs 16 residues. The CDR3 region has the DNA TGTGCCAGCAGTGACTTAAAAGGGGGTTACACCGGGGAGCTGTTTTTT. Translation: CASSDLKGGYTGELFF.

The genes are TRBV6-2 or TRBV6-3 and TRBJ2-1; maybe TRBD2 (5 bases). Germline CDR1 MNHEY, CDR2 SVGEGT. The CDR3 extends over 12 amino acids. Trimming took 6 bases from V and 9 from J, leaving 12 bases between them. The chain's CDR3 is CASSQLVTEQFF. CDR3 in DNA: TGTGCCAGCAGCCAACTAGTTACTGAGCAGTTCTTC.

This clonotype was seen a few times. The DNA is left out, because the CDR3 cannot be placed on it with certainty; the CDR3 is given as TCRdb lists it. The genes are TRBV24-1 and TRBJ2-2; the table's TRBD2 call for D was not verified on the DNA. The CDR3 spans 18 residues, counting both ends. Germline V lookup: CDR1 KGHDR, CDR2 SFDVKD. The CDR3 here is CATSNQVRGRTTPGSCFF.

The chain has TRBV15 and TRBJ1-2, with D possibly matching TRBD1 (6 bases). The CDR3 length is 15 residues. Per the germline V gene, CDR1 is LNHNV and CDR2 is YYDKDF (reference sequence). V lost 1 base and J 4 bases, leaving 13 bases between the germline ends. CDR3 in amino acids: CATSRVRQGLYGYTF. CDR3 DNA sequence: TGTGCCACCAGCAGAGTCCGTCAGGGGCTCTATGGCTACACCTTC.

This clonotype was found many times. The J gene is TRBJ1-1, the V gene TRBV3-1; D uncertain. The germline V and J ends were trimmed by 4 bases and 5 bases, with 11 bases remaining between them. There are 13 residues in the CDR3. Per germline, CDR1 LGHDT and CDR2 YNNKEL (reference sequence). CDR3 in DNA: TGTGCCAGCAGCCCTCCGGGGTGGACTGAAGCTTTCTTT. Amino acids: CASSPPGWTEAFF.

This clonotype came up many times. V usage is TRBV5-1 and J usage is TRBJ2-2; no clear D. This CDR3 has 11 amino acids. V was shortened by 0 bases and J by 6 bases, with 0 bases between the two germline ends. CDR1 SGHRS and CDR2 YFSETQ come from the germline V gene. CDR3 residues: CASSLAGELFF. CDR3 in DNA: TGCGCCAGCAGCTTGGCCGGGGAGCTGTTTTTT.

The rearrangement links TRBV29-1 to TRBJ1-2; tentative D call: TRBD1 (6 bases). This CDR3 contains 13 residues. Trimming took off 4 bases at V and 2 bases at J, with 11 bases between the two ends. Germline CDR1 SQVTM, CDR2 ANQGSEA. The CDR3 sequence: CSVGSGDNYGYTF. In nucleotides, the CDR3 is TGCAGCGTTGGATCAGGGGACAACTATGGCTACACCTTC.

This clonotype was seen repeatedly, ten times or more. The chain couples TRBV27 to TRBJ1-1; no reliable D call. Germline V gives CDR1 MNHEY, CDR2 SMNVEV (reference sequence). The CDR3 spans 13 residues. Trimming took off 3 bases at V and 1 base at J, with 6 bases between the two ends. The CDR3, as DNA: TGTGCCAGCAGTTTGGTGAGGAACACTGAAGCTTTCTTT. Residues: CASSLVRNTEAFF.

V is TRBV7-2 and J is TRBJ2-1; D uncertain. Germline values: CDR1 SGHTA, CDR2 FQGNSA. CDR3 length: 14 residues. The ends were cut back, 5 bases at V and 1 base at J, with 9 bases in the middle. The DNA of the CDR3 is TGTGCCAGCAGCGACCCCGGTTCCTACAATGAGCAGTTCTTC. It yields the protein CASSDPGSYNEQFF.

The chain recombines TRBV4-2 with TRBJ2-1, with TRBD2 identical over 9 bases. Germline loops: CDR1 LGHNA, CDR2 YNFKEQ. With V trimmed by 0 bases and J by 9 bases, 9 bases remained unmatched. The CDR3 is 16 amino acids. The CDR3 DNA sequence: TGTGCCAGCAGCCAAGAGGCGGGAGGGGAGGTCGCTGAGCAGTTCTTC. This sequence encodes CASSQEAGGEVAEQFF.

Of note for this clonotype: The missing conserved phenylalanine or tryptophan at the end of this CDR3 makes a read error likely. The J gene is TRBJ2-7, the V gene TRBV4-2; D not resolved. The length of the CDR3 is 14 residues. Germline CDR1 is LGHNA and CDR2 is YNFKEQ. The ends were cut back, 5 bases at V and 5 bases at J, with 16 bases in the middle. DNA of the CDR3: TGTGCCAGCAGCTTAAGCGACCAAAGTCACGAGCAGTACTCC. Encoded protein: CASSLSDQSHEQYS.

V is TRBV6-2 or TRBV6-3 and J is TRBJ1-1, with a tentative D call TRBD1 (5 bases). The CDR3 length is 12 residues. Germline V gene sequence: CDR1 MNHEY, CDR2 SVGEGT. V was cut by 5 bases and J by 10 bases, with 14 bases left in between. CDR3 loop: CASSPNRMGAFF. CDR3 bases: TGTGCCAGCAGTCCAAACAGGATGGGAGCTTTCTTT.

The V and J genes are TRBV7-2 and TRBJ1-2, with D perhaps matching TRBD1 (5 bases). CDR3 length: 14 residues. With 4 bases removed from V and 4 bases from J, the gap between germline ends came to 13 bases. The germline V gene has CDR1 SGHTA and CDR2 FQGNSA. In DNA, the CDR3 is TGTGCCAGCAGCTCCCGGGGCCGCTTCTATGGCTACACCTTC. Amino acid sequence: CASSSRGRFYGYTF. The full variable domain, completed using reference TRBV7-2 and TRBJ1-2, is GAGVSQSPSNKVTEKGKDVELRCDPISGHTALYWYRQSLGQGLEFLIYFQGNSAPDKSGLPSDRFSAERTGGSVSTLTIQRTQQEDSAVYLCASSSRGRFYGYTFGSGTRLTVV.

The table lists this clonotype with a few counts. V gene TRBV14 combines with J gene TRBJ1-1; D gene unclear. The CDR3 is 18 amino acids. Between the trimmed V and J ends, which lost 0 bases and 1 base, there was a span of 18 bases. CDR1 is SGHDN, CDR2 FVKESK, per germline. The CDR3 nucleotides read TGTGCCAGCAGCCAAGATACTGGCGGGTCCGGTGCGAACACTGAAGCTTTCTTT. Protein: CASSQDTGGSGANTEAFF.

The rearrangement links TRBV6-5 to TRBJ1-4; D possibly corresponds to TRBD1 (6 bases). Germline lookup yields CDR1 MNHEY and CDR2 SVGAGI. The CDR3 loop spans 12 amino acids. Trimming shortened V by 6 bases and J by 10 bases, and 12 bases separated the two germline ends. The CDR3 coding sequence is TGTGCCAGCAGACAGGGAAGGGGAAAACTGTTTTTT. This encodes CASRQGRGKLFF.

The CDR3 sequence: CSARDSPRETQYF. The CDR3, as DNA: TGCAGTGCTAGAGATTCCCCCCGGGAGACCCAGTACTTC. This chain connects TRBV20-1 to TRBJ2-5; D unresolved. Trimming shortened V by 0 bases and J by 5 bases, and 10 bases separated the two germline ends. The germline V gene has CDR1 DFQATT and CDR2 SNEGSKA (reference sequence). CDR3 length: 13 amino acids.

This clonotype came up a few times. This chain connects TRBV7-9 to TRBJ2-7; D may be TRBD2 (6 bases). The V end was cut by 2 bases, the J end by 5 bases, with 13 bases between. The V gene's germline CDR1 is SEHNR and CDR2 FQNEAQ (reference sequence). The CDR3 is made up of 14 amino acids. Here the CDR3 reads CASSLPTAGHEQYF. The CDR3 DNA reads TGTGCCAGCAGCTTACCGACGGCGGGGCACGAGCAGTACTTC. Looking up the rest from reference TRBV7-9 and TRBJ2-7 gives the full variable domain: DTGVSQNPRHKITKRGQNVTFRCDPISEHNRLYWYRQTLGQGPEFLTYFQNEAQLEKSRLLSDRFSAERPKGSFSTLEIQRTEQGDSAMYLCASSLPTAGHEQYFGPGTRLTVT.